A single sample is the source of the 5 T cell receptor beta chains below, sequenced in a study of blood T cell repertoires in COVID-19. Repertoires were generated with immunoSEQ multiplex PCR, while TCRdb's copy carries only in-frame clones and drops some. This table holds some 110,000 clones, 75% to 90% found once. The sample taken for sequencing was peripheral blood. These receptors were taken from a woman in her 70s with acute or convalescent COVID-19.

The rearrangement joins TRBV3-1 (or the pseudogene TRBV3-2) to TRBJ2-1; 11 nucleotides align to TRBD2. The CDR3 consists of 16 residues. V gave up 4 bases and J gave up 13 bases; unmatched junction bases: 15. Germline lookup yields CDR1 LGHDT and CDR2 YNNKEL (reference sequence). The CDR3 region is CASSLGGTSGGARQFF. CDR3 nucleotides: TGTGCCAGCAGCCTCGGGGGGACTAGCGGAGGGGCAAGACAGTTCTTC.

This clone was seen only a few times. The V call is TRBV6-5, the J call TRBJ2-2; D is unclear. Trimming took off 6 bases at V and 4 bases at J, with 15 bases between the two ends. From germline, CDR1 is MNHEY and CDR2 SVGAGI. The CDR3 loop spans 15 amino acids. DNA of the CDR3: TGTGCCAGCAGACCCCCTGAGAGAGTCACCGGGGAGCTGTTTTTT. Protein sequence: CASRPPERVTGELFF.

The chain is built from TRBV16 and TRBJ2-7; maybe TRBD1 (6 bases). Germline assignment: CDR1 KGHSY and CDR2 FQNENV. The CDR3 extends over 14 amino acids. V gave up 2 bases and J gave up 5 bases, with 13 bases separating them. CDR3 in DNA: TGTGCCAGCAGCCAACCCGGGTACAGGGACGAGCAGTACTTC. Its protein is CASSQPGYRDEQYF.

The V and J genes are TRBV29-1 and TRBJ2-5; tentatively, D is TRBD2 (5 bases). The CDR3 has 12 amino acids. Per the germline V gene, CDR1 is SQVTM and CDR2 is ANQGSEA. V was shortened by 6 bases and J by 2 bases, with 10 bases between the two germline ends. CDR3 nucleotide sequence: TGCAGCGTCGGGATCCAGCAAGAGACCCAGTACTTC. It specifies CSVGIQQETQYF.

There are a few counts of this clone. The V call is TRBV25-1, the J call TRBJ1-1, with 7 bases fitting TRBD1. CDR1 is MGHDK and CDR2 is SYGVNS in the germline V gene. The V gene end was trimmed by 3 bases and the J gene end by 1 base; junction bases not matched to a gene: 5. The CDR3 sequence is 15 residues long. Written as DNA, the CDR3 is TGTGCCAGCAGTGACCACGGGACAGCGAACACTGAAGCTTTCTTT. Protein: CASSDHGTANTEAFF. The complete variable domain, with remaining parts taken from reference TRBV25-1 and TRBJ1-1, reads EADIYQTPRYLVIGTGKKITLECSQTMGHDKMYWYQQDPGMELHLIHYSYGVNSTEKGDLSSESTVSRIRTEHFPLTLESARPSHTSQYLCASSDHGTANTEAFFGQGTRLTVV.